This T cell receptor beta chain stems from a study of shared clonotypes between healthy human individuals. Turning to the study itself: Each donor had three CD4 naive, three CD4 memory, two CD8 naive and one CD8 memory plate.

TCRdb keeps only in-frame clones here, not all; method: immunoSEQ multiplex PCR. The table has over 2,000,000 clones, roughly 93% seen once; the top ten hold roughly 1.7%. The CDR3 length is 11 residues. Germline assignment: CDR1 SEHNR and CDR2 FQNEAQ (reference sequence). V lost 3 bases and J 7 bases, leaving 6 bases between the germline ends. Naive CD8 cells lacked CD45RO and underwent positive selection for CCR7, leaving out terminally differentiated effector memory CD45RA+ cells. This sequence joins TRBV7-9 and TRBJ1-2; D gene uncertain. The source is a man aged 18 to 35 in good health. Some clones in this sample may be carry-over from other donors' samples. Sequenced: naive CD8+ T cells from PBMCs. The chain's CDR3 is CASSFEPGYTF. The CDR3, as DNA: TGTGCCAGCAGCTTCGAACCTGGCTACACCTTC.